Reported below is one T cell receptor beta chain. The data derive from a study of blood T cell repertoires in COVID-19. Trimming left V 7 bases short and J 3 bases short, with 11 bases between. The CDR3 sequence is 13 residues long. CDR1 and CDR2 from the germline V gene are SNHLY and FYNNEI. Clones were sequenced by immunoSEQ multiplex PCR, and TCRdb holds only the in-frame ones, with some missing. The sample lists over 90,000 clones, roughly 86% occurring once. V usage is TRBV2 and J usage is TRBJ2-3; D may be TRBD2 (5 bases). This clonotype was obtained from a human donor in a cohort sampled during active COVID-19. The sequenced sample was peripheral blood. The CDR3, as DNA: TGTGCCAGCACCGGGCGAGGGACAGATACGCAGTATTTT. As protein: CASTGRGTDTQYF. The full variable domain, rest sourced from reference TRBV2 and TRBJ2-3, is EPEVTQTPSHQVTQMGQEVILRCVPISNHLYFYWYRQILGQKVEFLVSFYNNEISEKSEIFDDQFSVERPDGSNFTLKIRSTKLEDSAMYFCASTGRGTDTQYFGPGTRLTVL.